The entry below gives a single T cell receptor beta chain sequence along with its context. Its antigen remains unknown. The data were taken from a study of shared clonotypes between healthy human individuals. Overall study findings and caveats: Naive subsets usually exceeded memory subsets in estimated richness. The generation probabilities recorded for non-shared clonotypes fell below those of clonotypes shared by all four donors.

The CDR3 spans 14 residues. Germline V gives CDR1 SQVTM, CDR2 ANQGSEA. Trimming shortened V by 4 bases and J by 0 bases, and 13 bases separated the two germline ends. The run depth of the assay was deep. Using immunoSEQ multiplex PCR, the repertoire was profiled, and TCRdb retains in-frame clones only, with some absent. The data show around 1,100,000 clones, around three quarters seen once. The study drew all its donors from Caucasian adults living in Nashville, Tennessee. The clonotype comes from a man between 18 and 29 years old in good health. Some clones in this sample may be carry-over from other donors' samples. Sequenced material: memory CD4+ T cells from PBMCs. Subset in this sample: CD45RA-negative fraction. This sequence joins TRBV29-1 and TRBJ2-7; weak D call: TRBD1 (6 bases). The CDR3 region has the DNA TGCAGCGTTGCTGGTGGACAGATCTCCTACGAGCAGTACTTC. Translating gives CSVAGGQISYEQYF.